These 14 T cell receptor beta chains share one sample of origin, sequenced in a study of T cells in Graves' hyperthyroidism and ophthalmopathy (dated by TCRdb to the late 2010s). The library was built by means of multiplex PCR. TCRdb shows the sequencer as Illumina HiSeq 2000. The TCR beta CDR3 regions were amplified from the RNA transcripts. The TCR CDR3 was subjected to a first round of RT-PCR using the HTBI primer set and the Qiagen OneStep RT-PCR kit. Through fastp at Q25 and MiXCR, TCRdb rebuilt clones from the public reads, retaining in-frame beta chains. Rows matching on CDR3 protein sequence are summarized as one entry with the most common DNA and genes. The sample contains around 720,000 distinct CDR3 sequences, 30% to 40% of them found a single time. The ten largest account for around 30% of the sample. Sequenced input: blood. These receptors originate from a woman between 40 and 50 years old with Graves' hyperthyroidism.

V and J are TRBV7-2 and TRBJ2-3; TRBD2 matches at 7 bases. The CDR3 sequence is 16 residues long. The germline V gene encodes CDR1 SGHTA and CDR2 FQGNSA. The J segment lost 4 bases and the V segment lost 1 base, leaving 8 bases of the junction unmatched. The CDR3 is CASSLVGGGRSDTQYF. CDR3 DNA sequence: TGTGCCAGCAGCTTAGTAGGCGGGGGTCGATCAGATACGCAGTATTTT.

This chain links TRBV6-5 with TRBJ1-6; no clear D. The V end was cut by 2 bases, the J end by 7 bases, with 9 bases between. The germline V gene has CDR1 MNHEY and CDR2 SVGAGI. The CDR3 has 14 residues. CDR3: CASSYRVLNSPLHF. The DNA for the CDR3 is TGTGCCAGCAGTTACAGGGTCTTGAATTCACCCCTCCACTTT.

In this sample, this clonotype turned up many times. The chain couples TRBV7-2 to TRBJ2-7, with a tentative D call TRBD2 (6 bases). The germline CDR1 and CDR2 sequences are SGHTA and FQGNSA. With 3 bases removed from V and 0 bases from J, the gap between germline ends came to 21 bases. The CDR3 is 18 residues long. As DNA, the CDR3 is TGTGCCAGCAGCTTTGGGGGAGGTCCCCACTCCTCCTCCTACGAGCAGTACTTC. This translates into CASSFGGGPHSSSYEQYF. The complete variable domain, with remaining parts taken from reference TRBV7-2 and TRBJ2-7, reads GAGVSQSPSNKVTEKGKDVELRCDPISGHTALYWYRQSLGQGLEFLIYFQGNSAPDKSGLPSDRFSAERTGGSVSTLTIQRTQQEDSAVYLCASSFGGGPHSSSYEQYFGPGTRLTVT.

The chain uses TRBV14 and TRBJ1-2; no clear D gene. Germline CDR1 and CDR2: SGHDN and FVKESK. V was cut by 1 base and J by 10 bases, with 19 bases left in between. This CDR3 has 15 amino acids. DNA for the CDR3: TGTGCCAGCAGCCAAGTAGGACTCCTTGATCATGACTACACCTTC. Amino acid sequence: CASSQVGLLDHDYTF.

This clonotype was detected ten times or more. The chain uses TRBV10-3 and TRBJ1-6; 10 nucleotides line up with TRBD1. The CDR3 spans 15 residues. Germline assignment: CDR1 ENHRY and CDR2 SYGVKD. V lost 3 bases to trimming and J lost 10 bases; unmatched junction nucleotides: 6. DNA of the CDR3: TGTGCCATCAGTGATGAGACAGGGGGCCGCTCACCCCTCCACTTT. Amino acids: CAISDETGGRSPLHF.

The genes are TRBV12-3 or TRBV12-4 and TRBJ1-5; D unresolved. The CDR3 contains 12 residues. V was shortened by 5 bases and J by 10 bases, with 12 bases between the two germline ends. The CDR3 loop reads CASSGGRGPQHF. As DNA, the CDR3 is TGTGCCAGCAGTGGCGGCCGGGGACCCCAGCATTTT.

Concerning this clonotype: It differs at one base from a far larger clone, so likely a read error. The rearrangement links TRBV2 to TRBJ1-2; D is uncertain. The CDR3 runs 11 residues. The germline V gene encodes CDR1 SNHLY and CDR2 FYNNEI. CDR3 sequence (DNA): TGTGCCAGCAGTGAATCCTATGGCTGCACCTTC. Protein product: CASSESYGCTF.

The chain is built from TRBV20-1 and TRBJ1-1; 8 bases are shared with TRBD1. V shed 0 bases, J shed 4 bases, and the junction held 7 bases outside the gene matches. CDR3 length equals 15 residues. Germline V gives CDR1 DFQATT, CDR2 SNEGSKA (reference sequence). CDR3 region: CSARDPQGASTEAFF. The CDR3 region has the DNA TGCAGTGCTAGAGATCCCCAGGGGGCATCCACTGAAGCTTTCTTT.

There are a few counts of this clonotype. The chain combines TRBV5-5 with TRBJ2-2; 7 bases map to TRBD1. The trim removed 4 bases at V and 0 bases at J, leaving 9 bases unmatched. The CDR3 extends over 17 amino acids. The V gene's germline CDR1 is SGHKS and CDR2 YYEKEE (reference sequence). The CDR3 bases are TGTGCCAGCAGCCGACAGGGAAACAACGCGAACACCGGGGAGCTGTTTTTT. It translates to CASSRQGNNANTGELFF.

The V call is TRBV7-8, the J call TRBJ1-4; no clear D. V lost 5 bases to trimming and J lost 7 bases, with 20 bases between them. Germline values: CDR1 SGHVS, CDR2 FQNEAQ. The CDR3 is 16 amino acids. For the CDR3, the DNA is TGTGCCAGCAGCCTTTCCCCCAGGTCGGGAAGTGAAAAACTGTTTTTT. Translated: CASSLSPRSGSEKLFF.

The chain links TRBV5-1 to TRBJ2-5; D is possibly TRBD1 or TRBD2 (5 bases each). This CDR3 is 14 amino acids long. Trimming removed 4 bases at V and 7 bases at J, with 17 bases between. Germline CDR1 is SGHRS and CDR2 is YFSETQ. The CDR3 DNA follows: TGCGCCAGCAGCGGCCCAGGAGCTGGGGGGACCCAGTACTTC. As protein: CASSGPGAGGTQYF.

This clonotype was seen repeatedly, ten times or more. V gene TRBV29-1 combines with J gene TRBJ2-5, with TRBD2 matching 7 bases. Germline assignment: CDR1 SQVTM and CDR2 ANQGSEA. Trimming removed 4 bases from V and 2 bases from J; junction bases left unmatched: 7. The CDR3 extends over 14 amino acids. This CDR3 reads CSVAKTGGQETQYF. CDR3 DNA: TGCAGCGTTGCGAAGACGGGGGGACAAGAGACCCAGTACTTC. Complete variable domain (other parts from reference TRBV29-1 and TRBJ2-5): SAVISQKPSRDICQRGTSLTIQCQVDSQVTMMFWYRQQPGQSLTLIATANQGSEATYESGFVIDKFPISRPNLTFSTLTVSNMSPEDSSIYLCSVAKTGGQETQYFGPGTRLLVL.

This clonotype appeared many times. This chain uses TRBV12-3 or TRBV12-4 with TRBJ1-2, with TRBD1 matching 9 bases. V was pared by 3 bases and J by 5 bases, with 4 bases of the junction left unmatched. The CDR3 is 14 residues long. The CDR3 DNA follows: TGTGCCAGCAGTTTTCAGGACAGGGGATATGGCTACACCTTC. This gives the protein CASSFQDRGYGYTF.

This clonotype has a count of ten or more. The J gene is TRBJ2-6, the V gene TRBV6-6; a possible D gene is TRBD2 (6 bases). Per the germline V gene, CDR1 is MNHNY and CDR2 is SVGAGI (reference sequence). CDR3 length equals 16 residues. The V end lost 7 bases, the J end lost 4 bases, and 17 bases lay between the germline ends. The CDR3 reads CASTKAGLRGANVLTF. DNA for the CDR3: TGTGCCAGCACCAAGGCGGGGCTCAGAGGGGCCAACGTCCTGACTTTC.